The next 8 T cell receptor beta chains were all read from a single sample in a study of T cells in lung cancer brain metastases. Generated by immunoSEQ multiplex PCR, the TCRdb table keeps only in-frame clones and is missing some. There are roughly 5,000 clones in the sample; approximately 81% occur only once, and roughly 9.2% lies in the top ten. The sequenced sample consisted of tumor tissue from a brain metastasis. These receptors were collected from a woman in her forties or fifties with non-small cell lung cancer that had spread to the brain.

The CDR3 DNA is TGTGCCAGCAGCCCTAGGGGGCGGGAGGGCCATACCGGGGAGCTGTTTTTT. It is translated as CASSPRGREGHTGELFF. The rearrangement uses TRBV7-9 and TRBJ2-2; 9 nucleotides match TRBD2. V dropped 5 bases and J dropped 5; count of bases not matched to a gene: 12. The CDR3 runs 17 residues. Germline assignment: CDR1 SEHNR and CDR2 FQNEAQ (reference sequence).

This chain uses TRBV28 with TRBJ1-2; TRBD1 might be the D (5 bases). CDR3 length: 16 residues. V gave up 5 bases and J gave up 1 base, with 17 bases separating them. CDR1 is MDHEN, CDR2 SYDVKM, per germline. CDR3 in amino acids: CASSPAGTTVNYGYTF. DNA of the CDR3: TGTGCCAGCAGTCCAGCCGGGACGACGGTTAACTATGGCTACACCTTC.

This chain uses TRBV11-2 with TRBJ2-3; D might be TRBD2 (6 bases). This CDR3 comprises 14 residues. Germline V gives CDR1 SGHAT, CDR2 FQNNGV. V was cut by 7 bases and J by 2 bases, with 13 bases left in between. As DNA, the CDR3 is TGTGCCAGCACGCCTCTAGCGCTCACAGATACGCAGTATTTT. As protein: CASTPLALTDTQYF.

The chain combines TRBV9 with TRBJ2-2; 9 nucleotides agree with TRBD2. CDR1 and CDR2 from the germline V gene are SGDLS and YYNGEE. With 4 bases clipped from V and 3 bases from J, the junction kept 16 bases outside the gene matches. The CDR3 is 19 amino acids. The CDR3 bases are TGTGCCAGCAGCCCCCTAGGACTAGCGCTAACCGAAGACACCGGGGAGCTGTTTTTT. Protein product: CASSPLGLALTEDTGELFF. The full variable domain, its missing parts supplied by reference TRBV9 and TRBJ2-2, is DSGVTQTPKHLITATGQRVTLRCSPRSGDLSVYWYQQSLDQGLQFLIQYYNGEERAKGNILERFSAQQFPDLHSELNLSSLELGDSALYFCASSPLGLALTEDTGELFFGEGSRLTVL.

The chain links TRBV6-6 to TRBJ2-7, with 7 bases lining up with TRBD2. Germline loops: CDR1 MNHNY, CDR2 SVGAGI (reference sequence). The CDR3 extends over 15 amino acids. V dropped 5 bases and J dropped 0; count of bases not matched to a gene: 7. CDR3 region: CASSDRGSSSYEQYF. Here the CDR3 DNA reads TGTGCCAGCAGTGATCGCGGGAGTTCCTCCTACGAGCAGTACTTC.

V is TRBV5-5 and J is TRBJ2-7; 7 bases align to TRBD1. Per the germline V gene, CDR1 is SGHKS and CDR2 is YYEKEE (reference sequence). The J segment lost 6 bases and the V segment lost 5 bases, leaving 8 bases of the junction unmatched. This CDR3 comprises 13 residues. This chain's CDR3 is CASSSGQVAEQYF. The DNA of the CDR3 is TGTGCCAGCAGTTCAGGACAGGTAGCCGAGCAGTACTTC.

This chain connects TRBV7-2 to TRBJ2-1; D not resolved. There are 16 residues in the CDR3. Germline V gene data show CDR1 as SGHTA and CDR2 as FQGNSA. The V gene lost 1 base and the J gene lost 5 bases, with 15 bases spanning the gap. CDR3 bases: TGTGCCAGCAGCTTAGGCTTAGTCGTCTACCACAATGAGCAGTTCTTC. Protein: CASSLGLVVYHNEQFF.

The CDR3 sequence: CAWSGDSLNNEQFF. The CDR3 nucleotides are TGTGCCTGGAGTGGGGACAGCCTTAACAATGAGCAGTTCTTC. The chain links TRBV30 to TRBJ2-1, with TRBD1 matching 7 bases. This CDR3 has 14 amino acids. Germline assignment: CDR1 GTSNPN and CDR2 SVGIG (reference sequence). V shed 1 base, J shed 5 bases, and the junction held 5 bases outside the gene matches.